This T cell receptor (beta chain) was retrieved from a study of regulatory T cells in long-lasting Graves disease. The CDR3 totals 14 residues. Trimming cost V 4 bases and J 1 base, with 11 bases left between them. Germline V CDR1 and CDR2: SGHRS, YFSETQ. CDR3 regions were amplified by Arm-PCR using iRepertoire HTBI primers to build TCR beta libraries. TCRdb ran MiXCR on the multiplex PCR reads and lists one entry per CDR3 protein. Of about 300,000 distinct CDR3 sequences detected, 18% appear once; the ten largest clones hold more than 35%. Regarding time point: newly diagnosed GD, antithyroid drugs for less than 3 months. Following extraction of RNA from PBMCs, that RNA was used to make the TCR library. All patients originated from an endocrinology department located in Xi'an, China. Study observations and caveats: The analysis examined peripheral blood only and excluded thyroid tissue. Persistent Graves' disease cases displayed lower TCR diversity than newly diagnosed ones. Public clonotype sharing was higher in persistent than newly diagnosed patients.

This clonotype has ten or more counts. Its antigen is as yet unknown. J is TRBJ1-1 and V is TRBV5-1; perhaps TRBD1 as D (5 bases). This sample comprised peripheral blood mononuclear cells (PBMCs), obtained at new diagnosis, from a patient treated with antithyroid drugs. The clonotype originates from a female donor with Graves disease. The CDR3 bases are TGCGCCAGCAGCCCTGGGGACCAGAACACTGAAGCTTTCTTT. Amino acid sequence: CASSPGDQNTEAFF.